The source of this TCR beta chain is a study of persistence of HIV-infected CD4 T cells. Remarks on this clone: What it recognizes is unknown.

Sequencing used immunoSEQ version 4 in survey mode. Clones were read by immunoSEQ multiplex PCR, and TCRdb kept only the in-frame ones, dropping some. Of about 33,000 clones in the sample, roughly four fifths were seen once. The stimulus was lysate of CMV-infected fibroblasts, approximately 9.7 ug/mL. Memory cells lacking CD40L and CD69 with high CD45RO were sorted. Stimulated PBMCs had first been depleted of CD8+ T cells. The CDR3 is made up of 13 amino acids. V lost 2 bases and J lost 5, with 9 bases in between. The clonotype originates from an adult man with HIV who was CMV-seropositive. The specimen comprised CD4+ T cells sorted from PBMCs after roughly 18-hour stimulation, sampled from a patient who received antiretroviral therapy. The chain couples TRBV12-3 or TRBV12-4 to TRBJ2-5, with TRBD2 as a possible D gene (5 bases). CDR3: CASSLRAEETQYF. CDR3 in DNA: TGTGCCAGCAGTTTAAGAGCGGAGGAGACCCAGTACTTC.